This entry lists 17 T cell receptor beta chains sequenced from one sample in a study of human T cells and chemical hapten exposure. Stated time point: patch test 3, about 24 weeks after DPC sensitization. Indicated treatment: therapeutic diphenylcyclopropenone sensitization with weekly scalp DPC. One entry per CDR3 protein results from TCRdb running MiXCR on the RACE reads. The sample carries roughly 50,000 distinct CDR3 sequences, 8% to 10% recorded once. The material sequenced was whole blood, taken in connection with sensitization to the hapten diphenylcyclopropenone (DPC). These receptors were taken from a middle-aged woman with alopecia areata. Some clones in this sample may be carry-over from other donors' samples.

This clonotype turned up a few times. This rearrangement joins TRBV6-1 to TRBJ1-2; a weak D match, TRBD1 (5 bases). V dropped 1 base and J dropped 2 bases, with 14 bases sitting between them. This CDR3 has 16 amino acids. Germline V gene lookup returns CDR1 MNHNS and CDR2 SASEGT. DNA for the CDR3: TGTGCCAGCAGTGAAGTGGCAGGGCAAATGAACTATGGCTACACCTTC. Residues: CASSEVAGQMNYGYTF.

The CDR3 bases are TGTGCCAGCAGCAAAATCCCCCGTTCCGCGGGGGTAAACACCGGGGAGCTGTTTTTT. Translating it yields CASSKIPRSAGVNTGELFF. This chain uses TRBV7-2 with TRBJ2-2; TRBD2 matches at 7 bases. J gave up 2 bases and V 5 bases, and 17 bases lay outside the gene matches. This CDR3 spans 19 amino acids. The germline gives CDR1 SGHTA, CDR2 FQGNSA.

The sample holds many counts of this clonotype. The CDR3 spells CASSLDFSKNIQYF. In DNA form, the CDR3 reads TGTGCCAGCAGCTTAGATTTTTCCAAAAACATTCAGTACTTC. The chain couples TRBV11-2 to TRBJ2-4; D is uncertain. V lost 0 bases to trimming and J lost 2 bases, with 5 bases between them. The CDR3 is made up of 14 amino acids. CDR1 is SGHAT, CDR2 FQNNGV, per germline.

This clonotype was seen more than once but under ten times. This chain connects TRBV7-6 to TRBJ1-1; TRBD1 aligns across 7 bases. The CDR3 runs to 15 residues. V lost 4 bases and J lost 3; bases outside the gene matches: 8. From germline, CDR1 is SGHVS and CDR2 FNYEAQ. The DNA of the CDR3 is TGTGCCAGCAGCTCTCCACAGGGGTTGGACACTGAAGCTTTCTTT. Translation: CASSSPQGLDTEAFF.

This clonotype was found a few times. The chain links TRBV12-3 or TRBV12-4 to TRBJ1-1, with D unclear. Trimming took off 2 bases at V and 6 bases at J, with 13 bases between the two ends. CDR3 size: 14 residues. The CDR3 DNA follows: TGTGCCAGCAGTTTAACCCTCCGTCTCTCTGAAGCTTTCTTT. This gives the protein CASSLTLRLSEAFF.

This clonotype was counted many times. The chain employs TRBV4-1 and TRBJ2-7, with a possible D match to TRBD1 (6 bases). The CDR3 has 18 amino acids. Germline CDR1 MGHRA, CDR2 YSYEKL. Trimming shortened V by 4 bases and J by 0 bases, and 22 bases separated the two germline ends. CDR3: CASSPTYLTGRNSYEQYF. In DNA form, the CDR3 reads TGCGCCAGCAGCCCGACCTATCTCACAGGGAGAAACTCCTACGAGCAGTACTTC.

This clonotype was counted between two and nine times. This sequence joins TRBV6-5 and TRBJ2-3, with TRBD2 identical over 12 bases. The CDR3 length is 15 residues. Trimming cost V 6 bases and J 8 bases; bases outside gene matches: 9. CDR1 is MNHEY, CDR2 SVGAGI, per germline. CDR3 region: CASSPTSGGFGTQYF. CDR3 DNA: TGTGCCAGCAGCCCTACTAGCGGGGGGTTTGGTACGCAGTATTTT.

This clonotype was counted between two and nine times. J is TRBJ2-2 and V is TRBV2, with 13 bases aligning to TRBD2. Germline-derived CDR1 and CDR2 are SNHLY and FYNNEI. V gave up 2 bases and J gave up 10 bases; unmatched junction bases: 4. This CDR3 contains 15 residues. DNA of the CDR3: TGTGCCAGCAGTGAAAATGGACTAGCGGGGGTGGAGCTGTTTTTT. Protein sequence: CASSENGLAGVELFF.

This clonotype was seen at least ten times. The chain employs TRBV28 and TRBJ2-7; D not resolved. V lost 1 base and J 4 bases, leaving 11 bases between the germline ends. Per the germline V gene, CDR1 is MDHEN and CDR2 is SYDVKM. This CDR3 region has 14 residues. CDR3 region: CASSLSGRLYEQYF. In DNA form, the CDR3 reads TGTGCCAGCAGTTTATCCGGGCGCTTATACGAGCAGTACTTC. Looking up the rest from reference TRBV28 and TRBJ2-7 gives the full variable domain: DVKVTQSSRYLVKRTGEKVFLECVQDMDHENMFWYRQDPGLGLRLIYFSYDVKMKEKGDIPEGYSVSREKKERFSLILESASTNQTSMYLCASSLSGRLYEQYFGPGTRLTVT.

The sample holds many counts of this clonotype. V and J are TRBV7-9 and TRBJ1-4; the D is unclear. The V and J ends lost 1 base and 4 bases respectively, with 7 bases between them. The V gene's germline CDR1 is SEHNR and CDR2 FQNEAQ (reference sequence). This CDR3 spans 14 amino acids. In nucleotides, the CDR3 is TGTGCCAGCAGCTTAGAGGGAGATAATGAAAAACTGTTTTTT. Translating it yields CASSLEGDNEKLFF.

V is TRBV4-1 and J is TRBJ1-6; D is undetermined. Germline CDR1 reads MGHRA; CDR2 reads YSYEKL. Trimming left V 1 base short and J 12 bases short, with 16 bases between. The CDR3 consists of 15 residues. CDR3 sequence (DNA): TGCGCCAGCAGCCAAGCGCAGGACGCCGGTCTACCCCTCCACTTT. Amino acids: CASSQAQDAGLPLHF.

The V and J genes are TRBV5-1 and TRBJ2-3; tentatively, D is TRBD2 (5 bases). V was trimmed by 1 base and J by 0 bases, leaving 24 bases between them. The CDR3 sequence is 20 residues long. The V gene's germline CDR1 is SGHRS and CDR2 YFSETQ. The CDR3 DNA sequence: TGCGCCAGCAGCTTGACCACCCCTCGGGGTCCTGGTGCTAGCACAGATACGCAGTATTTT. Residues: CASSLTTPRGPGASTDTQYF.

This clonotype appeared many times. The chain combines TRBV15 with TRBJ1-2, with unresolved D. CDR3 length: 14 amino acids. Trimming removed 0 bases from V and 2 bases from J, with 7 bases in between. The germline V gene has CDR1 LNHNV and CDR2 YYDKDF (reference sequence). CDR3 sequence (DNA): TGTGCCACCAGCAGAGATTCGGACAACTATGGCTACACCTTC. This translates into CATSRDSDNYGYTF.

This clonotype was detected many times. This rearrangement joins TRBV6-5 to TRBJ1-1; D unresolved. Per germline, CDR1 MNHEY and CDR2 SVGAGI. V was cut by 4 bases and J by 5 bases, with 14 bases left in between. There are 14 residues in the CDR3. As DNA, the CDR3 is TGTGCCAGCAGTTCCGTATTCCTGGGGACTGAAGCTTTCTTT. It encodes CASSSVFLGTEAFF.

This clonotype came up many times. The gene calls are TRBV9 and TRBJ2-7; 11 bases fit TRBD2. The CDR3 runs 18 residues. Germline V gene data show CDR1 as SGDLS and CDR2 as YYNGEE. The trim removed 0 bases at V and 0 bases at J, leaving 8 bases unmatched. CDR3 nucleotide sequence: TGTGCCAGCAGCGTAGCCCCCATCGGGACTAGCGGCTCCTACGAGCAGTACTTC. This sequence encodes CASSVAPIGTSGSYEQYF.

This clonotype was counted only a few times. The chain has TRBV5-1 and TRBJ1-1; D not resolved. Deletions cut 4 bases from V and 0 bases from J, with 10 bases between. This CDR3 contains 14 residues. CDR1 is SGHRS and CDR2 is YFSETQ in the germline V gene. This chain's CDR3 is CASSRSRMNTEAFF. DNA for the CDR3: TGCGCCAGCAGCCGGAGCCGTATGAACACTGAAGCTTTCTTT.

This chain uses TRBV6-1 with TRBJ2-2, with D possibly being TRBD1 or TRBD2 (5 bases each). The CDR3 runs to 15 residues. Germline-derived CDR1 and CDR2 are MNHNS and SASEGT. Deletions cut 5 bases from V and 4 bases from J, with 14 bases between. The CDR3 DNA follows: TGTGCCAGCAGTATGGGGGAAACCACCACCGGGGAGCTGTTTTTT. Its translation is CASSMGETTTGELFF.